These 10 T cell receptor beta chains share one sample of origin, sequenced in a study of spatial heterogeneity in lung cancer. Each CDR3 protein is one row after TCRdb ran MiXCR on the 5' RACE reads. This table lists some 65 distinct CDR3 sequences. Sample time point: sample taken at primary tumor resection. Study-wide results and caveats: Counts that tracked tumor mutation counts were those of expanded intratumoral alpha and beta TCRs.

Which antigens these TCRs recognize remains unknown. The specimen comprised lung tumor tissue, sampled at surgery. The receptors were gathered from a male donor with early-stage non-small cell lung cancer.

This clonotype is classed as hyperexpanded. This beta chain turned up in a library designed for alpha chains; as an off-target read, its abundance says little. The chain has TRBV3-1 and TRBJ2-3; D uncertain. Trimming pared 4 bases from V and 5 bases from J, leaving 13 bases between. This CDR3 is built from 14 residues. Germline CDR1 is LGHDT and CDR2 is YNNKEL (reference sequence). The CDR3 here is CASSPQEILDTQYF. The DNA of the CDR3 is TGTGCCAGCAGCCCGCAAGAAATTTTAGATACGCAGTATTTT.

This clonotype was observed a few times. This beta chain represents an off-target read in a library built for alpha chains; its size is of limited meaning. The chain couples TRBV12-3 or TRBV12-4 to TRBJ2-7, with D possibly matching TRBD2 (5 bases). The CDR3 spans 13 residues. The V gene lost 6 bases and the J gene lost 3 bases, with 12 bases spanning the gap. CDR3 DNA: TGTGCCAGCAGCTCGCCGGGATACTACGAGCAGTACTTC. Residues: CASSSPGYYEQYF.

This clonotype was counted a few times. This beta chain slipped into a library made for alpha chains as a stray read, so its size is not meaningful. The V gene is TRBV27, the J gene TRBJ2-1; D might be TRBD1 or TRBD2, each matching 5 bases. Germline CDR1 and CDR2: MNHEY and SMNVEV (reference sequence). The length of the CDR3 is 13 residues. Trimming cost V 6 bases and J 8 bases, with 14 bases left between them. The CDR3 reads CASRGAGTHEQFF. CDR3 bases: TGTGCCAGCAGGGGCGCAGGGACCCATGAGCAGTTCTTC.

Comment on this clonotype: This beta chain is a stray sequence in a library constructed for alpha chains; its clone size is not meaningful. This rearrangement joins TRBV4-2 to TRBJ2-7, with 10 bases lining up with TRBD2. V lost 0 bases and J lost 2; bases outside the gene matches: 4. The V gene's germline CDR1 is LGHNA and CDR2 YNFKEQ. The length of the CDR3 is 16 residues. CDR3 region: CASSQDGTSGTYEQYF. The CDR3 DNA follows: TGTGCCAGCAGCCAAGATGGAACTAGCGGGACCTACGAGCAGTACTTC.

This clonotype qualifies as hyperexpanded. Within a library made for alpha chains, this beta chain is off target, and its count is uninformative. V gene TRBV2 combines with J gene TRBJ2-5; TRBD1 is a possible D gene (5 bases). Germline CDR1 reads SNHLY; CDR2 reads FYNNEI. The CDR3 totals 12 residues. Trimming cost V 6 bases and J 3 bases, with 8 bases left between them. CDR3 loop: CASRRQKETQYF. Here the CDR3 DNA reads TGTGCCAGCAGAAGACAGAAAGAGACCCAGTACTTC.

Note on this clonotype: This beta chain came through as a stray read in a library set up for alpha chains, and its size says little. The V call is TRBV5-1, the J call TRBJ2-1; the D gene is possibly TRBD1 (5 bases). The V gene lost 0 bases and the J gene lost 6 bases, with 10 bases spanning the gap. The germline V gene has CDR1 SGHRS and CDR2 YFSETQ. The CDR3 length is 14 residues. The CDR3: CASSLVARVNEQFF. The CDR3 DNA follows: TGCGCCAGCAGCTTGGTTGCCAGGGTCAATGAGCAGTTCTTC.

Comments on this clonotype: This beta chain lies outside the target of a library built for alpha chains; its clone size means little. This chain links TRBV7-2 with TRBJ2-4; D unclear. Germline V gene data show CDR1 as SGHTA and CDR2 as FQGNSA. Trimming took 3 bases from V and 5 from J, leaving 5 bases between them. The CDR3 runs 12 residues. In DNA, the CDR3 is TGTGCCAGCAGCTTCCCGGAAAACATTCAGTACTTC. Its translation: CASSFPENIQYF.

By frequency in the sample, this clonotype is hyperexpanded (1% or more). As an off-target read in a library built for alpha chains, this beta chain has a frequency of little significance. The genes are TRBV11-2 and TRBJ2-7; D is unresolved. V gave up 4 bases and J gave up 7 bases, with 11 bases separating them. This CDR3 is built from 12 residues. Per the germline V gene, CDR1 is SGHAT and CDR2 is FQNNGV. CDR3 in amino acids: CASSSSPEEQYF. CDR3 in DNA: TGTGCCAGCAGCTCCTCCCCGGAGGAGCAGTACTTC.

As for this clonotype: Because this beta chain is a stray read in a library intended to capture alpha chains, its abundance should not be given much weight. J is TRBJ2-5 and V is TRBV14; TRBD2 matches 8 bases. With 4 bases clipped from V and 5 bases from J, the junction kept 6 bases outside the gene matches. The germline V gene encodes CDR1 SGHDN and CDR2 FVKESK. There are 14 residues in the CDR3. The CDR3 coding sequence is TGTGCCAGCAGCCCCCTGGGACTAGACGAGACCCAGTACTTC. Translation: CASSPLGLDETQYF.

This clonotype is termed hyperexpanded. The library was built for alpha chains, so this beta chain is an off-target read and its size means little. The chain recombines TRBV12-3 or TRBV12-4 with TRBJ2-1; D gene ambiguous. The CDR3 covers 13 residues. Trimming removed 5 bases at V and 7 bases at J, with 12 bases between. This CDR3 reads CASSVGSENEQFF. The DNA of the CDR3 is TGTGCCAGCAGTGTCGGGTCCGAAAATGAGCAGTTCTTC.